This T cell receptor beta chain was found in a study of T cell responses to AZD1222 COVID-19 vaccine. On this clone itself: Its specificity is not known.

The table came from immunoSEQ multiplex PCR; TCRdb's copy has only in-frame clones and leaves some out. In the table there are about 86,000 clones, 90% of which are singletons. The CDR3 runs to 15 residues. Germline loops: CDR1 SGHNT, CDR2 YYREEE (reference sequence). Trimming stripped 0 bases from V and 7 bases from J, with 14 bases between. Study conclusions and caveats: Variant regions that are unmutated are reportedly the target of nearly half of spike-specific TCRs. The sample set comprised mostly white British donors with more females, and clonal diversity was possibly underestimated.

Sample: peripheral blood, taken on day 0 of AZD1222 vaccination. The chain has TRBV5-4 and TRBJ2-1, with D perhaps TRBD1 (5 bases). This receptor was taken from an adult in good health. CDR3 amino acids: CASSLVRAPGNEQFF. In DNA form, the CDR3 reads TGTGCCAGCAGCTTGGTCAGGGCTCCTGGGAATGAGCAGTTCTTC.